This is a list of T cell receptor beta chains from one sample in a study of CD8 T cells in Susac syndrome. Each CDR3 protein is one row after TCRdb ran MiXCR on the immunoSEQ multiplex PCR reads. The sample gives 150,000 or so distinct CDR3 sequences, roughly 95% of which show up once; roughly 0.16% is in the top ten. The material sequenced was CD8+ T cells from PBMCs. Receptor source: a human donor with multiple sclerosis. CDR3s include the opening cysteine and the closing phenylalanine or tryptophan. D genes are given only for firm matches. Size is stated for part of the rows, as once, few or many counts, or as a class when the clone is expanded.

V gene	J gene	D gene	clone size	CDR3 protein	CDR3 DNA
TRBV11-2	TRBJ1-5	.	.	CASSSDRLNQPQHF	TGTGCCAGCAGCTCAGACAGGCTCAATCAGCCCCAGCATTTT
TRBV7-3	TRBJ1-1	.	.	CASSGDSRGTNTEAFF	TGTGCCAGCAGCGGGGACTCACGAGGCACGAACACTGAAGCTTTCTTT
TRBV7-3	TRBJ2-3	.	.	CASSLLMQAQYF	TGTGCCAGCAGTCTTCTCATGCAGGCGCAGTATTTT
TRBV29-1	TRBJ1-2	.	.	CSVGGGDLYYGYTF	TGCAGCGTAGGAGGAGGGGACTTATACTATGGCTACACCTTC
TRBV19	TRBJ2-7	TRBD1	once	CASSAGTGLFYEQYF	TGTGCCAGTAGTGCCGGGACAGGGCTCTTCTACGAGCAGTACTTC
TRBV27	TRBJ2-7	.	.	CASSFGTTYEQYF	TGTGCCAGCAGTTTCGGCACCACCTACGAGCAGTACTTC
TRBV7-9	TRBJ2-3	.	.	CASSFSQGDPGAQYF	TGTGCCAGCAGCTTCAGCCAGGGAGATCCCGGAGCGCAGTATTTT
TRBV7-9	TRBJ2-5	.	once	CASSPRLDQETQYF	TGTGCCAGCAGCCCAAGACTGGACCAAGAGACCCAGTACTTC
TRBV29-1	TRBJ2-1	TRBD2	.	CSVEWLAGYNEQFF	TGCAGCGTTGAGTGGCTAGCGGGATACAATGAGCAGTTCTTC
TRBV30	TRBJ2-1	TRBD1	once	CASYRGVGEQFF	TGTGCCAGCTACAGGGGAGTGGGTGAGCAGTTCTTC
TRBV9	TRBJ2-2	TRBD1	.	CASSDRTGQNTGELFF	TGTGCCAGCAGCGATAGGACAGGGCAGAACACCGGGGAGCTGTTTTTT
TRBV19	TRBJ2-7	.	.	CASSISGTYEQYF	TGTGCCAGTAGTATATCAGGGACCTACGAGCAGTACTTC
TRBV11-2	TRBJ2-5	.	.	CASSLEWSDQETQYF	TGTGCCAGCAGCTTAGAGTGGTCAGATCAAGAGACCCAGTACTTC
TRBV9	TRBJ1-5	.	.	CASSPNVGGNQPQHF	TGTGCCAGCAGCCCGAATGTGGGGGGCAATCAGCCCCAGCATTTT
TRBV3-1	TRBJ2-3	TRBD2	.	CASSQVRGVPDTQYF	TGTGCCAGCAGCCAAGTGCGGGGGGTACCAGATACGCAGTATTTT
TRBV19	TRBJ2-3	TRBD1	.	CASSFRDRAADTQYF	TGTGCCAGTAGTTTCCGGGACAGGGCTGCAGATACGCAGTATTTT
TRBV7-9	TRBJ2-3	TRBD1	.	CASSLRPWGDRGPPTQYF	TGTGCCAGCAGCTTACGTCCGTGGGGGGACAGGGGGCCCCCTACGCAGTATTTT
TRBV29-1	TRBJ1-1	.	.	CSVEGPGGTEAFF	TGCAGCGTTGAGGGTCCTGGTGGGACTGAAGCTTTCTTT
TRBV20-1	TRBJ1-5	.	.	CSARERQMNQPQHF	TGCAGTGCTAGAGAGAGACAAATGAATCAGCCCCAGCATTTT
TRBV7-9	TRBJ2-5	.	.	CASSLGYGGRETQYF	TGTGCCAGCAGCTTAGGTTACGGGGGCCGGGAGACCCAGTACTTC
TRBV6-5	TRBJ1-1	.	once	CASSLGPGEPTEAFF	TGTGCCAGCAGCCTGGGCCCGGGGGAGCCTACTGAAGCTTTCTTT
TRBV29-1	TRBJ2-3	TRBD1	.	CSAGRDRGTDTQYF	TGCAGCGCCGGACGGGACAGAGGCACAGATACGCAGTATTTT
TRBV2	TRBJ2-1	.	.	CASSPPAKRYEQFF	TGTGCCAGCAGCCCTCCAGCCAAGCGGTATGAGCAGTTCTTC
TRBV10-3	TRBJ2-7	.	.	CAIKSGTVHYEQYF	TGTGCCATCAAATCCGGGACGGTCCACTACGAGCAGTACTTC
TRBV7-8	TRBJ1-1	.	.	CASSWDTEDEAFF	TGTGCCAGCAGCTGGGACACGGAGGATGAAGCTTTCTTT
TRBV20-1	TRBJ2-5	.	.	CSARDLAPAKETQYF	TGCAGTGCTAGAGATCTGGCTCCCGCAAAAGAGACCCAGTACTTC
TRBV4-1	TRBJ1-1	.	.	CASSYEDRNTEAFF	TGCGCCAGCAGCTACGAGGACCGGAACACTGAAGCTTTCTTT
TRBV5-1	TRBJ2-1	TRBD1	.	CASSPRQGVYNEQFF	TGCGCCAGCAGCCCCAGACAGGGGGTGTATAATGAGCAGTTCTTC
TRBV27	TRBJ2-3	.	once	CASSLNLGGEVPDTQYF	TGTGCCAGCAGTTTGAATCTGGGCGGGGAGGTCCCAGATACGCAGTATTTT
TRBV5-4	TRBJ2-1	.	.	CATSLGSSYNEQFF	TGTGCCACTAGCTTAGGCAGCTCCTACAATGAGCAGTTCTTC
TRBV29-1	TRBJ2-2	.	.	CSVPRAGELFF	TGCAGCGTCCCCAGGGCCGGGGAGCTGTTTTTT
TRBV20-1	TRBJ2-1	TRBD2	.	CSARDRDSGGYNEQFF	TGCAGTGCTAGAGATCGGGATAGCGGGGGTTACAATGAGCAGTTCTTC
TRBV7-9	TRBJ2-5	.	.	CASSLALRHRQETQYF	TGTGCCAGCAGCTTAGCGCTGCGACATCGCCAAGAGACCCAGTACTTC
TRBV20-1	TRBJ2-1	.	.	CSAREGRGGNEQFF	TGCAGTGCTAGAGAGGGACGGGGAGGAAATGAGCAGTTCTTC
TRBV5-1	TRBJ2-3	TRBD1	once	CASSEERGRVADTQYF	TGCGCCAGCAGCGAGGAAAGGGGGCGCGTGGCAGATACGCAGTATTTT
TRBV2	TRBJ2-5	.	.	CASSEGGGVVEETQYF	TGTGCCAGCAGTGAAGGCGGAGGGGTCGTCGAAGAGACCCAGTACTTC
TRBV18	TRBJ1-1	.	.	CASSEGEVFAFF	TGTGCCTCCAGTGAAGGGGAAGTGTTTGCTTTCTTT
TRBV27	TRBJ2-1	.	.	CASGGTAYNEQFF	TGTGCCAGCGGCGGGACCGCCTACAATGAGCAGTTCTTC
TRBV27	TRBJ1-1	TRBD1	.	CASSLLAGGGEAFF	TGTGCCAGCAGTTTATTAGCAGGGGGCGGTGAAGCTTTCTTT
TRBV6-5	TRBJ1-1	TRBD1	few	CASSLGQDTEAFF	TGTGCCAGCAGTTTGGGACAGGACACTGAAGCTTTCTTT
TRBV10-3	TRBJ2-5	.	.	CAISESVEETQYF	TGTGCCATCAGTGAGTCCGTGGAAGAGACCCAGTACTTC
TRBV5-1	TRBJ2-7	TRBD1	.	CASSLSPGQGSYEQYF	TGCGCCAGCAGCTTGTCACCGGGACAGGGATCCTACGAGCAGTACTTC
TRBV25-1	TRBJ1-3	TRBD1	.	CASTGTDGNTIYF	TGTGCCAGCACAGGGACAGATGGAAACACCATATATTTT
TRBV13	TRBJ1-1	.	.	CASSLTEEAFF	TGTGCCAGCAGCTTAACTGAGGAGGCTTTCTTT
TRBV2	TRBJ1-6	.	.	CASTVGSYNSPLHF	TGTGCCAGCACGGTTGGCTCCTATAATTCACCCCTCCACTTT
TRBV6-5	TRBJ2-1	.	once	CASSYSNSRIDEQFF	TGTGCCAGCAGTTACTCAAACTCGAGAATTGATGAGCAGTTCTTC
TRBV20-1	TRBJ2-3	.	.	CSATERYADTQYF	TGCAGTGCTACTGAGCGGTATGCAGATACGCAGTATTTT
TRBV6-1	TRBJ2-1	TRBD2	.	CASSPRRSGGADEQFF	TGTGCCAGCAGTCCACGCCGAAGCGGGGGGGCAGATGAGCAGTTCTTC
TRBV20-1	TRBJ2-7	TRBD2	.	CSATTTSGVRYEQYF	TGCAGTGCGACGACGACTAGCGGGGTAAGGTACGAGCAGTACTTC
TRBV5-4	TRBJ2-1	.	.	CASSLSFDEQFF	TGTGCCAGCAGCTTGTCCTTTGATGAGCAGTTCTTC
TRBV15	TRBJ2-5	.	.	CATSRDSYVASETQYF	TGTGCCACCAGCAGAGATAGTTACGTGGCTTCGGAGACCCAGTACTTC
TRBV19	TRBJ1-5	TRBD1	.	CASGITGTGYEQPQHF	TGTGCCAGTGGTATTACCGGGACAGGGTATGAACAGCCCCAGCATTTT